These 16 T cell receptor beta chains came from one sample sequenced in a study of CD8 T cells in Susac syndrome. An input of about 0.5 to 1 ug of RNA was subjected to reverse transcription using random hexamers. One entry per CDR3 protein results from TCRdb running MiXCR on the immunoSEQ multiplex PCR reads. The data contain about 52,000 distinct CDR3 sequences, roughly 93% of them seen just once; the ten biggest clones take up roughly 0.5%. Material: CD8+ T cells from PBMCs. The receptors originated from a human donor with multiple sclerosis.

The chain combines TRBV7-9 with TRBJ2-7; TRBD2 agrees at 12 bases. The germline V gene has CDR1 SEHNR and CDR2 FQNEAQ (reference sequence). V was pared by 5 bases and J by 0 bases, with 8 bases of the junction left unmatched. There are 17 residues in the CDR3. As DNA, the CDR3 is TGTGCCAGCAGCCGCGGACTAGCGGGGCCCGACTCCTACGAGCAGTACTTC. It specifies CASSRGLAGPDSYEQYF.

This clonotype was found once. The rearrangement links TRBV6-6 to TRBJ2-5; D call uncertain. The CDR3 has 12 amino acids. CDR1 MNHNY and CDR2 SVGAGI come from the germline V gene (reference sequence). Trimming took 2 bases from V and 5 from J, leaving 6 bases between them. The CDR3 protein is CASSYSRETQYF. DNA for the CDR3: TGTGCCAGCAGTTACAGCAGGGAGACCCAGTACTTC.

V usage is TRBV4-3 and J usage is TRBJ2-7, with TRBD2 as a possible D gene (7 bases). Trimming stripped 4 bases from V and 6 bases from J, with 13 bases between. Per the germline V gene, CDR1 is LGHNA and CDR2 is YSLEER. This CDR3 spans 13 amino acids. The CDR3 sequence: CASSPNGGPEQYF. The DNA for the CDR3 is TGCGCCAGCAGCCCTAACGGGGGGCCCGAGCAGTACTTC.

This sequence joins TRBV18 and TRBJ2-3; no firm D call. The germline V gene encodes CDR1 KGHSH and CDR2 LQKENI. The CDR3 has 13 amino acids. The V gene lost 4 bases and the J gene lost 2 bases, with 7 bases spanning the gap. DNA for the CDR3: TGTGCCAGCTCACTAGAAGCCACAGATACGCAGTATTTT. The encoded protein is CASSLEATDTQYF.

The J gene is TRBJ2-2, the V gene TRBV27; no clear D gene. The ends were cut back, 8 bases at V and 6 bases at J, with 10 bases in the middle. The CDR3 has 12 residues. Germline V gives CDR1 MNHEY, CDR2 SMNVEV (reference sequence). In DNA, the CDR3 is TGTGCCAGCTCCCCGTCTGCCGGGGAGCTGTTTTTT. This gives the protein CASSPSAGELFF.

The chain is built from TRBV12-5 and TRBJ2-4; a weak D match, TRBD2 (5 bases). Between the trimmed V and J ends, which lost 2 bases and 11 bases, there was a span of 13 bases. This CDR3 comprises 13 residues. Germline CDR1 is LGHNT and CDR2 is FRNRAP. DNA of the CDR3: TGTGCTAGTGGTTTGACCCCTACTAGTGTTCAGTACTTC. As protein: CASGLTPTSVQYF.

The chain combines TRBV29-1 with TRBJ2-1; D is unresolved. V was pared by 3 bases and J by 4 bases, with 13 bases between. Germline CDR1 and CDR2: SQVTM and ANQGSEA. The CDR3 is made up of 14 amino acids. The DNA for the CDR3 is TGCAGCGTTGACCCCCGAGACATTTACAATGAGCAGTTCTTC. Encoded protein: CSVDPRDIYNEQFF.

This chain links TRBV5-1 with TRBJ2-6; tentative D call: TRBD2 (5 bases). Trimming took 1 base from V and 4 from J, leaving 9 bases between them. The CDR3 sequence is 15 residues long. Germline CDR1 is SGHRS and CDR2 is YFSETQ. CDR3 amino acids: CASSLWETGANVLTF. The CDR3, as DNA: TGCGCCAGCAGCTTGTGGGAGACAGGGGCCAACGTCCTGACTTTC. The entire variable domain, with the rest obtained from reference TRBV5-1 and TRBJ2-6, is as follows: KAGVTQTPRYLIKTRGQQVTLSCSPISGHRSVSWYQQTPGQGLQFLFEYFSETQRNKGNFPGRFSGRQFSNSRSEMNVSTLELGDSALYLCASSLWETGANVLTFGAGSRLTVL.

The chain carries TRBV12-3 or TRBV12-4 and TRBJ2-1; 10 nucleotides align to TRBD2. The CDR3 extends over 16 amino acids. Germline trimming cut 4 bases from V and 4 bases from J; bases unmatched to any gene: 7. The CDR3 DNA sequence: TGTGCCAGCAGTTACCCCGGAGCGGGGGGGTACAATGAGCAGTTCTTC. This encodes CASSYPGAGGYNEQFF.

The rearrangement uses TRBV7-2 and TRBJ2-2, with TRBD1 as a possible D gene (6 bases). CDR1 SGHTA and CDR2 FQGNSA come from the germline V gene. There are 14 residues in the CDR3. Trimming removed 3 bases at V and 7 bases at J, with 12 bases between. Here the CDR3 reads CASSFTGIHGELFF. The CDR3 nucleotides are TGTGCCAGCAGCTTCACAGGGATCCACGGGGAGCTGTTTTTT.

The chain uses TRBV4-1 and TRBJ1-1; D is unresolved. The CDR3 covers 15 residues. V shed 2 bases and J shed 1 base, with 11 bases lying between them. Looked up from germline, CDR1 is MGHRA and CDR2 is YSYEKL. CDR3 coding DNA: TGCGCCAGCAGCCAAACAGTCCAGGCGAACACTGAAGCTTTCTTT. It yields the protein CASSQTVQANTEAFF.

The gene calls are TRBV19 and TRBJ1-1; D is unclear. The CDR3 loop spans 13 amino acids. In germline, CDR1 is LNHDA, CDR2 SQIVND (reference sequence). V was cut by 5 bases and J by 1 base, with 8 bases left in between. The CDR3 region is CASSFQGNTEAFF. DNA for the CDR3: TGTGCCAGTAGTTTCCAAGGGAACACTGAAGCTTTCTTT.

The chain uses TRBV7-9 and TRBJ1-1; D ambiguous. CDR1 SEHNR and CDR2 FQNEAQ come from the germline V gene (reference sequence). This CDR3 has 12 residues. The V and J ends lost 2 bases and 3 bases respectively, with 4 bases between them. Here the CDR3 DNA reads TGTGCCAGCAGCTTATCGGACACTGAAGCTTTCTTT. Translated, it gives CASSLSDTEAFF.

The chain couples TRBV28 to TRBJ2-1; weak D call: TRBD1 (5 bases). The germline V and J ends were trimmed by 2 bases and 12 bases, with 8 bases remaining between them. This CDR3 has 11 amino acids. Germline V CDR1 and CDR2: MDHEN, SYDVKM. The CDR3 nucleotides are TGTGCCAGCAGTTTAGGGGCGCTGCAGTTCTTC. Translation: CASSLGALQFF.

The rearrangement joins TRBV5-4 to TRBJ2-3; 7 bases map to TRBD1. Germline V gene sequence: CDR1 SGHNT, CDR2 YYREEE (reference sequence). With 0 bases clipped from V and 4 bases from J, the junction kept 8 bases outside the gene matches. The CDR3 covers 16 residues. Here the CDR3 reads CASSLEDGTVPDTQYF. DNA of the CDR3: TGTGCCAGCAGCTTGGAGGATGGGACAGTGCCAGATACGCAGTATTTT.

The chain combines TRBV13 with TRBJ1-2; tentatively, D is TRBD1 (6 bases). This CDR3 region has 17 residues. Trimming removed 3 bases at V and 5 bases at J, with 22 bases between. Per the germline V gene, CDR1 is PRHDT and CDR2 is FYEKMQ (reference sequence). This CDR3 is CASSLGRGHLLRYGYTF. CDR3 in DNA: TGTGCCAGCAGCTTGGGCCGGGGACATCTGTTGCGGTATGGCTACACCTTC.